The clone carrying this T cell receptor (beta chain) was recorded many times. The data belong to a study of T cells in Graves' hyperthyroidism and ophthalmopathy. Study at large: Peripheral blood was drawn at first diagnosis, prior to all treatment.

Regions amplified from RNA transcripts were the TCR beta CDR3 regions. With the HTBI primer set, the TCR CDR3 went through a first round of RT-PCR. Via MiXCR, TCRdb re-called the multiplex PCR reads, giving one row per CDR3 protein. The sample has a few hundred thousand distinct CDR3 sequences, about 15% seen once. CDR3 length equals 15 residues. CDR1 is SGHAT, CDR2 FQNNGV, per germline. V was trimmed by 6 bases and J by 7 bases, leaving 21 bases between them. The chain links TRBV11-2 to TRBJ1-1, with a weak D call TRBD1 (5 bases). The sequenced sample was blood. The origin of this receptor is a woman younger than 45 with Graves' hyperthyroidism. The CDR3 region has the DNA TGTGCCAGCAGACTTCCGAACCCCCGGGACGGTGAAGCTTTCTTT. It is translated as CASRLPNPRDGEAFF.